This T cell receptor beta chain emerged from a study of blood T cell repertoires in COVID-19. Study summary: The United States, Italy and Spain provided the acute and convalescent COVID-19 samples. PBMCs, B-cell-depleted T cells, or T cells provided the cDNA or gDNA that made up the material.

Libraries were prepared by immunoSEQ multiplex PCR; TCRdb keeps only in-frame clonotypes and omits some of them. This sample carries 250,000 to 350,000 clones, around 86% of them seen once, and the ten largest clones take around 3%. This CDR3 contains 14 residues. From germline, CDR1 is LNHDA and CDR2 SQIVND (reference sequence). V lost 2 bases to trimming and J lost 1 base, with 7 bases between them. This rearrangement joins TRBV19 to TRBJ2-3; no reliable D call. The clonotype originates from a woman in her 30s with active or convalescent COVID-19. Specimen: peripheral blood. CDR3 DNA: TGTGCCAGTAGTATAAAGCCCCGCACAGATACGCAGTATTTT. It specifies CASSIKPRTDTQYF. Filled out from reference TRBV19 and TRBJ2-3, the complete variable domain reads DGGITQSPKYLFRKEGQNVTLSCEQNLNHDAMYWYRQDPGQGLRLIYYSQIVNDFQKGDIAEGYSVSREKKESFPLTVTSAQKNPTAFYLCASSIKPRTDTQYFGPGTRLTVL.